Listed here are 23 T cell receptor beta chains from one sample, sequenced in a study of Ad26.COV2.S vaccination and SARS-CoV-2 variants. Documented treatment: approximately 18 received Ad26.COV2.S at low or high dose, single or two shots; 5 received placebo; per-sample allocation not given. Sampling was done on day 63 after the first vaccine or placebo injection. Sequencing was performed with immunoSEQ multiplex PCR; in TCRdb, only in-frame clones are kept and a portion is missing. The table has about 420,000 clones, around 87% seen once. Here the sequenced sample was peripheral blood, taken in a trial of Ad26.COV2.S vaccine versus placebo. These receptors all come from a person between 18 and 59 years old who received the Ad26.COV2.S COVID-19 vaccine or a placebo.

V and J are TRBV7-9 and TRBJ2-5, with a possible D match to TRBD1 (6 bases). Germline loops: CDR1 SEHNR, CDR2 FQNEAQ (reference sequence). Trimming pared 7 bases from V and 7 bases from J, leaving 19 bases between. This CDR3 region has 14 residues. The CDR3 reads CASIMDAGVGTQYF. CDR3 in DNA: TGTGCCAGCATCATGGACGCAGGGGTTGGGACCCAGTACTTC.

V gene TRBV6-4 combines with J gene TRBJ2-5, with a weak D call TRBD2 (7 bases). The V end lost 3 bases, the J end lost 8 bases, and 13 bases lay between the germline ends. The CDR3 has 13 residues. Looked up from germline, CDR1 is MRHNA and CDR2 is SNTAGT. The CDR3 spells CASSEGGALTQYF. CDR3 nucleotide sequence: TGTGCCAGCAGTGAAGGGGGGGCCCTCACCCAGTACTTC.

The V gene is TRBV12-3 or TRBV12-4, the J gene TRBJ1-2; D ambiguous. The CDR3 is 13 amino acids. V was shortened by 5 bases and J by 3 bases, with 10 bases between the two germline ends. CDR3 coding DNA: TGTGCCAGCAGTAGTAGGAGGGACTATGGCTACACCTTC. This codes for CASSSRRDYGYTF.

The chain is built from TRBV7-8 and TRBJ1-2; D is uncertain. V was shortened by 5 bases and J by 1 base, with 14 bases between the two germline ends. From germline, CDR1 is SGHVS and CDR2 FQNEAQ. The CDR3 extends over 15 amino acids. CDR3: CASSLRTDVNYGYTF. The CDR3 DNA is TGTGCCAGCAGCCTCAGGACGGATGTTAACTATGGCTACACCTTC. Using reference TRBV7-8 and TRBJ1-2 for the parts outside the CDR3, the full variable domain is GAGVSQSPRYKVAKRGQDVALRCDPISGHVSLFWYQQALGQGPEFLTYFQNEAQLDKSGLPSDRFFAERPEGSVSTLKIQRTQQEDSAVYLCASSLRTDVNYGYTFGSGTRLTVV.

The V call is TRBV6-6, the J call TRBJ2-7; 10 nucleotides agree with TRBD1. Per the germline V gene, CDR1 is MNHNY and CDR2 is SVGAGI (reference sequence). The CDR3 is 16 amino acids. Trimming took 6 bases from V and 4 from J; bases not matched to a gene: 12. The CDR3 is CASRGTGAMMGYEQYF. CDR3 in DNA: TGTGCCAGCAGGGGGACAGGGGCTATGATGGGTTACGAGCAGTACTTC.

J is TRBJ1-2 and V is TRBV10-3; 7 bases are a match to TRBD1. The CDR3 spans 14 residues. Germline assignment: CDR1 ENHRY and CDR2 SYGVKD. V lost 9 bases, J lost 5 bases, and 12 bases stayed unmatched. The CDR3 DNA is TGTGCCATAAGACAGGGTGGGGGTGATTATGGCTACACCTTC. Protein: CAIRQGGGDYGYTF.

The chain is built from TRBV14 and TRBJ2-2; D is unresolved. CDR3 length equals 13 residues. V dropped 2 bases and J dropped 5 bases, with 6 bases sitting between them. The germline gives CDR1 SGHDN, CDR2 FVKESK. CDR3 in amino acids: CASSQWDTGELFF. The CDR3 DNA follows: TGTGCCAGCAGCCAATGGGATACCGGGGAGCTGTTTTTT.

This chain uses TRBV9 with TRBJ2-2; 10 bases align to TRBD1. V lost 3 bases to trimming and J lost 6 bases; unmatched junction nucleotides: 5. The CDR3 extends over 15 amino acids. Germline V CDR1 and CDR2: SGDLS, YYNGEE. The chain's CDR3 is CASSAAGTGAGELFF. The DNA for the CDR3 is TGTGCCAGCAGCGCCGCCGGGACAGGGGCCGGGGAGCTGTTTTTT. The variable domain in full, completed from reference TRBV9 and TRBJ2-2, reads DSGVTQTPKHLITATGQRVTLRCSPRSGDLSVYWYQQSLDQGLQFLIQYYNGEERAKGNILERFSAQQFPDLHSELNLSSLELGDSALYFCASSAAGTGAGELFFGEGSRLTVL.

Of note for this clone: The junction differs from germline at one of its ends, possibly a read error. In nucleotides, the CDR3 is TGTGCTAGCAGCTTACAGGGTCATGACGGGGAGCTGTTTTTT. Residues: CASSLQGHDGELFF. V is TRBV7-7 and J is TRBJ2-2; D might be TRBD1 (6 bases). The CDR3 covers 14 residues. CDR1 is SSHAT and CDR2 is FNYEAQ in the germline V gene (reference sequence).

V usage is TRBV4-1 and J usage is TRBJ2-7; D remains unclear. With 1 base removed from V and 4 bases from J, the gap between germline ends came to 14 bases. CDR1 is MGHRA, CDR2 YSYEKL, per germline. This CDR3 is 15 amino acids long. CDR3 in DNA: TGCGCCAGCAGCCAAGTAAGGGCAGCTAGGTACGAGCAGTACTTC. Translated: CASSQVRAARYEQYF.

This CDR3 reads CASIPRGGWNSPLHF. The CDR3 DNA reads as TGTGCCAGCATCCCACGAGGGGGATGGAATTCACCCCTCCACTTT. This chain uses TRBV28 with TRBJ1-6, with a tentative D call TRBD1 (6 bases). This CDR3 is 15 amino acids long. CDR1 is MDHEN and CDR2 is SYDVKM in the germline V gene. V shed 7 bases and J shed 7 bases, with 17 bases lying between them. Using reference TRBV28 and TRBJ1-6 for the parts outside the CDR3, the full variable domain is DVKVTQSSRYLVKRTGEKVFLECVQDMDHENMFWYRQDPGLGLRLIYFSYDVKMKEKGDIPEGYSVSREKKERFSLILESASTNQTSMYLCASIPRGGWNSPLHFGNGTRLTVT.

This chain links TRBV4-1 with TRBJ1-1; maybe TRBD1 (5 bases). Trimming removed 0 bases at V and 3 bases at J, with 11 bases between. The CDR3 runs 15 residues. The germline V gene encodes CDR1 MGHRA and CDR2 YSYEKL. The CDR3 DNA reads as TGCGCCAGCAGCCAAGAGGTGGGGCTCGACACTGAAGCTTTCTTT. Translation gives CASSQEVGLDTEAFF.

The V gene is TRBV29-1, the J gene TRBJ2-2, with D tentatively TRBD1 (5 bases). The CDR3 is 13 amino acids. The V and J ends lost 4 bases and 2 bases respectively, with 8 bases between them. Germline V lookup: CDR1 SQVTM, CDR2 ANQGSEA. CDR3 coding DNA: TGCAGCGTTGGACAGCCAAACACCGGGGAGCTGTTTTTT. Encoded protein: CSVGQPNTGELFF.

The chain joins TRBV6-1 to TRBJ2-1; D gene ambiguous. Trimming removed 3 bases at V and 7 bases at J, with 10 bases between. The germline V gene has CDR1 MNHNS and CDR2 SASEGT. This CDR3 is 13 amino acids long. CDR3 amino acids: CASSDAWFNEQFF. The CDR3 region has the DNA TGTGCCAGCAGTGATGCATGGTTTAATGAGCAGTTCTTC.

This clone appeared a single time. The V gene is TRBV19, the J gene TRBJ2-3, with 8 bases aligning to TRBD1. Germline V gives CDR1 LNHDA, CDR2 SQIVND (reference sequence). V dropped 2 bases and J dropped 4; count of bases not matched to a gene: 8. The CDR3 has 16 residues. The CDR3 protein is CASSIFSGGNPDTQYF. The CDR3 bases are TGTGCCAGTAGTATATTTTCAGGGGGCAATCCAGATACGCAGTATTTT.

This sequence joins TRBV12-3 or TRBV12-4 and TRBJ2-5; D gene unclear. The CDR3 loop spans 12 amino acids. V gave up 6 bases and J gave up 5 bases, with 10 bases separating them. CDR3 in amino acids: CASSEARETQYF. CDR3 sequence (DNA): TGTGCCAGCAGCGAAGCCAGGGAGACCCAGTACTTC.

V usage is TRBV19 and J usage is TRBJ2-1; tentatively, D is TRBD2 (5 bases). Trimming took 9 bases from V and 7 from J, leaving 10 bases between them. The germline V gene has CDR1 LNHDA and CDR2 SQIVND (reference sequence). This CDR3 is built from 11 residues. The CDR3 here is CARVRGNEQFF. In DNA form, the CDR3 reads TGTGCCAGGGTGAGAGGGAATGAGCAGTTCTTC.

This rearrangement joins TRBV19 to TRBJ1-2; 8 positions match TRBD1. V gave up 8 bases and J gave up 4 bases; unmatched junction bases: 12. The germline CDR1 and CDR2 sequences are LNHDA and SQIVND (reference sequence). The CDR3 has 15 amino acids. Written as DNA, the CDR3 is TGTGCCAGTTCTCTCCCGGGACAGGCCTCCTATGGCTACACCTTC. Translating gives CASSLPGQASYGYTF.

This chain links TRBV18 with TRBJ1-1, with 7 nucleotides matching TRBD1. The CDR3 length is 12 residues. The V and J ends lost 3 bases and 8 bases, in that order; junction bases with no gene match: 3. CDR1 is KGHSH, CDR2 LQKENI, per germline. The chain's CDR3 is CASSPGDREAFF. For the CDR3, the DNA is TGTGCCAGCTCACCCGGGGACAGAGAAGCTTTCTTT.

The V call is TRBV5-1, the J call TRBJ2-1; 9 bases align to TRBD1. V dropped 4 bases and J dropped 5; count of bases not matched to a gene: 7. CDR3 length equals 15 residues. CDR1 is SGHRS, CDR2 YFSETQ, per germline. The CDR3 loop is CASSPQGARDNEQFF. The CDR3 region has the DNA TGCGCCAGCAGCCCACAGGGGGCTAGGGACAATGAGCAGTTCTTC.

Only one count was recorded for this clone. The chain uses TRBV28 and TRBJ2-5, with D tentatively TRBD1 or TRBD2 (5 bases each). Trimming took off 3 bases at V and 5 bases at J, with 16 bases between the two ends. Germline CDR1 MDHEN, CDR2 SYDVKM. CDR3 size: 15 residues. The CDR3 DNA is TGTGCCAGCAGTTTTCCTGGCCGTGGGGGTGAGACCCAGTACTTC. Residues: CASSFPGRGGETQYF.

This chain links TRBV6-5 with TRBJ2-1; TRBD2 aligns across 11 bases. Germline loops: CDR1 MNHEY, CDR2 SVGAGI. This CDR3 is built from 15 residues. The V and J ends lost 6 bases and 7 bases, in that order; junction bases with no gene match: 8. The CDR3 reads CASSAWGLAENEQFF. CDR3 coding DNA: TGTGCCAGCAGCGCTTGGGGACTAGCGGAGAATGAGCAGTTCTTC.

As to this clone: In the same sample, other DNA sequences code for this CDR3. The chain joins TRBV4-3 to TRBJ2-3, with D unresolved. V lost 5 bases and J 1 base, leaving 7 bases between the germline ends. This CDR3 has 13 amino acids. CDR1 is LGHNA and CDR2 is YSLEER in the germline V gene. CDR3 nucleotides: TGCGCCAGCAGCGCAAGGGGCACAGATACGCAGTATTTT. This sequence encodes CASSARGTDTQYF.